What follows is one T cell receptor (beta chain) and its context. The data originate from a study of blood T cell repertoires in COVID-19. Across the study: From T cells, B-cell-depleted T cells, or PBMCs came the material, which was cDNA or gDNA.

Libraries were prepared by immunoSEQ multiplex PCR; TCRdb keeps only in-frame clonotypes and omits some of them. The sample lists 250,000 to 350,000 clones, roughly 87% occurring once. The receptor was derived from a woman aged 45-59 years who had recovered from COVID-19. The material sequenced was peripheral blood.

The DNA for the CDR3 is TGTGCCACCAGCAGAGAGGGGCTTAAGGAGACCCAGTACTTC. Translation gives CATSREGLKETQYF. J is TRBJ2-5 and V is TRBV15, with D possibly TRBD1 on 5 matching bases. Germline V gene sequence: CDR1 LNHNV, CDR2 YYDKDF (reference sequence). The ends were cut back, 0 bases at V and 5 bases at J, with 10 bases in the middle. The CDR3 has 14 residues.